This T cell receptor beta chain was sequenced for a study of cytomegalovirus exposure and HLA in healthy donors (dated by TCRdb to about 2017). Looking at the study overall: In an earlier analysis of roughly 590 of the donors, 250 to 300 Gb of sequence data and approximately 100 million unique TCR beta sequences from about 179 million T cells were reported. The study combined high-throughput TCR immunosequencing, statistical association of individual TCRs with disease status, and machine learning to predict cytomegalovirus infection status. The number of typed donors differed by locus: about 620-640 for A, B, C, DRB1 and DQB1; approximately 530 for DQA1; approximately 610 for DPA1; and roughly 470 for DPB1. On average, roughly 240,000 unique TCR beta nucleotide sequences were sequenced per donor among about 400 genotyped donors of the cohort, with roughly 18% of those sequences being non-productive. Donor age, sex, ethnicity and CMV serostatus were compiled alongside the repertoire data. Four to six DR-DQ haplotypes were handled as single units for association and clustering, since linkage in the cohort was strong. Roughly 300 gigabases of sequencing data and approximately 84 million unique TCR sequences were included in an early release covering 550 to 800 HLA-typed donors. Every repertoire in the discovery cohort had been generated on one and the same sequencing platform. Rather than drawing on any new phenotypic data, the later analysis identified candidate immune exposures from TCR beta sequences and the way those sequences occurred across donors. The study was designed to test whether signatures of past pathogen exposure could be identified by cataloging public T cell receptors. HLA typing included class I and class II loci at four-digit resolution. An earlier analysis of 587 of the donors used high-throughput TCR beta sequencing to judge whether each TCR beta V gene segment behaved as functional or pseudogenic. The genetic ancestry cluster associated with self-reported Caucasian donors included approximately 85% of the roughly 400 genotyped donors. Besides the first cohort of roughly 660 subjects, a separate validation cohort made up of 120 different subjects was used. A later analysis re-analyzed previously published TCR beta repertoires from roughly 600 donors and added high-resolution HLA genotyping to study TCR occurrence patterns. The T cell repertoires of 666 subjects were profiled by immunosequencing and related to cytomegalovirus serostatus. In a later genetic analysis, genome-wide SNP genotypes for about 60% of the 666 donors were used, and that subset was treated as a discovery cohort.

In total, approximately 610 healthy bone marrow donors made up the cohort. At the time of sampling, all cohort members were nominally healthy, though unrecorded immune exposures were likely present. The donor was CMV seronegative and was included in the group of 352 seronegative cohort members. A peripheral blood sample was provided by each donor, and peripheral blood mononuclear cells were used for TCR beta sequencing. The Qiagen DNeasy Blood Extraction Kit was used to extract genomic DNA from the blood cell samples. Worth noting for this clone: What this receptor recognizes is not known.

Libraries were constructed by the immunoSEQ multiplex PCR assay. The multiplex PCR relied on a mix of 60 forward primers for TCR Vbeta segments and 13 reverse primers for TCR Jbeta segments. A multiplex PCR assay on genomic DNA amplified the CDR3 region of rearranged TCR beta genes. The amplified TCR beta libraries were sequenced on the Illumina HiSeq System as 87-base-pair reads. Under the source paper's analysis protocol: In a later analysis, about 80 million unique TCR beta chains were counted across the approximately 640 repertoires, and around 11 million of these chains were shared by at least two donors. Raw reads were error-corrected and collapsed into unique sequences with a nearest-neighbor algorithm that merged closely related sequences to remove PCR and sequencing errors. To assign V, D and J gene segments, CDR3 sequences were aligned to IMGT reference sequences. Each retained sequence needed at least a six-nucleotide match to both a V gene segment and a J gene segment. A rearrangement counted as productive if the CDR3 had no stop codons and remained in frame with V and J, and every other rearrangement counted as non-productive. CDR3 was defined according to IMGT convention as the region running from the second conserved V-encoded cysteine to the conserved J-encoded phenylalanine. The earlier analysis of about 500 of the donors excluded sequences that lacked an unambiguous match to a single V gene segment. In an earlier analysis of some 590 of the donors, V segments were called functional above 56.7% productive rearrangements and were called segregating when the between-donor standard deviation exceeded 5%. A statistical classification framework was built to diagnose cytomegalovirus status from the catalog of TCR beta chain sequences. V and J gene assignment, in a later analysis, came from comparing TCR nucleotide sequences with IMGT/GENE-DB human TR gene sequences. A later analysis assigned CDR3 sequences and most-parsimonious VDJ recombination scenarios with the TCRdist pipeline. In a later analysis, each TCR beta chain was defined by its CDR3 amino acid sequence together with its V-gene family, and reads without a unique V-gene family were excluded. As a way to deal with suspected cross-contamination and a sequencing artifact, a later analysis dropped nearly 600 nucleotide sequences that were highly shared and had low generation probability. A later analysis calculated a clonal expansion index for each public chain from normalized within-repertoire ranks of inferred template counts. In a later analysis, generation probabilities were computed with a VDJ recombination model fitted to out-of-frame rearrangements, and the resulting probabilities were checked against IGoR. In a later analysis, TCR-TCR, TCR-HLA and TCR-CMV co-occurrence was scored with hypergeometric tests, and a repertoire-size bias correction was applied to TCR pairs. A later analysis estimated false discovery rates by permuting HLA or CMV assignments 20 times. In a later analysis, co-occurring TCRs were grouped using DBSCAN, and TCRdist sequence similarity was added for clustering within HLA-allele-positive subsets. Repertoires with fewer than 30,000 or more than 120,000 public chains, plus five repertoires with anomalous nucleotide sharing, were excluded from co-occurrence clustering. Imported from immuneACCESS, the table was reduced by TCRdb to in-frame sequences with V and J called. These copies leave out some clones; in studies compared against another copy, an unresolved V gene accounts for under half, and the cause of the remainder is not known. V, J and clone size were drawn from that table, and D and trimming were deduced from the DNA. The sample's records list 70,000 or so clones. The top ten clonotypes cover 0.8% to 1% of the sample.

The junction carries 12 bases between V and J, which are trimmed by 4 bases and 0 bases respectively. Counted from cysteine to phenylalanine, this CDR3 has 14 amino acids. The only DNA kept is the CDR3, 42 bases in frame from the first base. The germline V gene provides CDR1 SQVTM and CDR2 ANQGSEA. Overall study results and their limits: According to a later analysis, parvovirus B19, influenza, CMV and Epstein-Barr virus appeared linked to several top co-occurrence clusters. A later analysis found that most CMV-associated TCR beta chains appeared HLA-restricted, with HLA associations seemingly driven largely by CMV exposure. In an earlier analysis of several hundred of the donors, most TCR beta V segments were observed in productive rearrangements about 90% or about 30% of the time, broadly matching IMGT annotations. Cytomegalovirus status was reported to be diagnosed by the classifier with high specificity and sensitivity in both the original and validation cohorts. A later analysis found that TCR association rates varied across HLA loci, with DRB1 alleles showing the most associated TCRs and HLA-C alleles the fewest. In a later analysis, HLA-associated TCR beta chains showed more clonal expansion and lower generation probabilities than non-associated chains that were equally common. It was suggested by the authors that the approach could potentially be generalized to other disease states and immunological phenotypes. An association between a missense DCLRE1C variant and V-gene and J-gene trimming of TCR beta chains was found in a later genetic analysis and replicated in an independent cohort. A further reported finding was that TCR beta sequences accurately predicted the HLA-A and HLA-B alleles for most subjects in the first cohort. In this cohort, only TCR beta chains were sequenced, and detectable features were limited by the absence of alpha or paired-chain data. Assigning TCR associations to individual alleles was difficult when HLA alleles, especially DR and DQ, strongly co-occurred. Most TCR sequences were observed very rarely across donors, whereas some public TCRs were present in many individuals. Because counts were too low, around 18 rarely observed V segments, including chromosome 9 orphons, were left out of the earlier analysis of some 640 of the donors. In a later genetic analysis, fewer N-insertions in productive TCRs were reported among donors in an Asian-associated ancestry cluster than the roughly 700-donor mean. Because some donors lacked HLA typing at each locus, the association tests relied only on the typed subset. In vitro tests confirmed that a few of the cytomegalovirus-associated TCR beta chains recognize cytomegalovirus antigens. For the cohort, immune exposure information was limited to CMV serostatus. The study gave a list of under 200 TCR beta chains associated with cytomegalovirus. Correlated functional status among segregating V segments might reflect linkage disequilibrium, but an unknown experimental factor could not be ruled out. Sequencing depth was assumed to be roughly uniform across donors in the presence/absence analyses, though that assumption may not hold. At a false discovery rate of 0.05, a later analysis linked 16,951 TCR beta sequences to specific HLA alleles. Some IMGT-functional V segments, including TRBV6-2 and TRBV6-3, could not be told apart with the 87-base-pair reads, so those segments were excluded. A group of highly shared sequence variants was considered likely to be a technical artifact of the sequencing pipeline.

This receptor chain uses TRBV29-1 and TRBJ1-1, with the D gene too uncertain to name. This sequence was found in a boy younger than 18 in good health and CMV-seronegative. Sequencing was done on a sample of PBMCs. The bases read TGCAGCGTTGTCAGGCAAGTCATGAACACTGAAGCTTTCTTT. Its protein is CSVVRQVMNTEAFF.